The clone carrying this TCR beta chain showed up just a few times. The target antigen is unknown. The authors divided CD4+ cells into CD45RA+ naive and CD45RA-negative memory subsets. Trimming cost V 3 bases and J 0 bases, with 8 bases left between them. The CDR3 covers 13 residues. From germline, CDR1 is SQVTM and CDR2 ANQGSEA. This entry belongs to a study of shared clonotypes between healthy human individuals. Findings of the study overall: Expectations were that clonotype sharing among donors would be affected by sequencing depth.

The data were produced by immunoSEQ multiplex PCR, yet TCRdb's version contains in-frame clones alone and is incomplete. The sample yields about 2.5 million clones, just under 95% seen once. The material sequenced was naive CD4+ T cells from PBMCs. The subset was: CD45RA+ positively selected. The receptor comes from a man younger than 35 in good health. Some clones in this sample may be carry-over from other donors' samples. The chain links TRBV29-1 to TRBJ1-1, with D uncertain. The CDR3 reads CSVEGSMNTEAFF. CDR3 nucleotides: TGCAGCGTTGAGGGATCGATGAACACTGAAGCTTTCTTT.